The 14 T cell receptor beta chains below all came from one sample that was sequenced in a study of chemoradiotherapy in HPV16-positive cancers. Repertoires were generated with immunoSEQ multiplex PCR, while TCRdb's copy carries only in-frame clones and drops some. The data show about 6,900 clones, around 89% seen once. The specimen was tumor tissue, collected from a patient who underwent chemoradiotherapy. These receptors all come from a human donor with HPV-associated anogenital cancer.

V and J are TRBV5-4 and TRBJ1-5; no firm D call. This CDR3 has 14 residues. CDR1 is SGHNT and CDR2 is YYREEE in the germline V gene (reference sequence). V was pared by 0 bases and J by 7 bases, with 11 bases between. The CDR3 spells CASSLDPDRQPQHF. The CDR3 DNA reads TGTGCCAGCAGCTTGGACCCGGATCGGCAGCCCCAGCATTTT.

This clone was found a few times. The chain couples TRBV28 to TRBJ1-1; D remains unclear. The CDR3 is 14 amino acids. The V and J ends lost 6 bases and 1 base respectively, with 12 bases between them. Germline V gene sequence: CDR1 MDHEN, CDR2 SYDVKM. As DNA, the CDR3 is TGTGCCAGCAGGGATGGGGTTACGAACACTGAAGCTTTCTTT. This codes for CASRDGVTNTEAFF.

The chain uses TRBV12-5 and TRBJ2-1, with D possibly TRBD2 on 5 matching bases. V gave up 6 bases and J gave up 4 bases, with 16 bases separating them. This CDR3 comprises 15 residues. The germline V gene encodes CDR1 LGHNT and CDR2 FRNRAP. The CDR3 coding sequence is TGTGCTAGTGGCCCCCCCCTTGGGAGTTACAATGAGCAGTTCTTC. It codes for CASGPPLGSYNEQFF.

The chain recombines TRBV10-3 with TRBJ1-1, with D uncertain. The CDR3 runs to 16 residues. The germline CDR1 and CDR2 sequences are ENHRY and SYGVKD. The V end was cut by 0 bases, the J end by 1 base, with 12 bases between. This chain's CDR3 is CAISESGDNGNTEAFF. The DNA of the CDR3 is TGTGCCATCAGTGAGTCGGGCGATAATGGGAACACTGAAGCTTTCTTT.

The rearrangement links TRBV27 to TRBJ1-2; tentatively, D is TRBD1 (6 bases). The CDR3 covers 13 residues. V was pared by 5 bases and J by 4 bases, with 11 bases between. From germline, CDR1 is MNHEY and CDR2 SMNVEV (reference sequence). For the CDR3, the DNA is TGTGCCAGCAGTGTAGACAGGACCTATGGCTACACCTTC. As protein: CASSVDRTYGYTF.

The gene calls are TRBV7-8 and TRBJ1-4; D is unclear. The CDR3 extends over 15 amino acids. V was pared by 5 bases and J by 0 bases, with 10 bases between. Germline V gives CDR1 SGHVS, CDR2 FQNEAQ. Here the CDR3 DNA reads TGTGCCAGCAGCCAAACCTATGCAACTAATGAAAAACTGTTTTTT. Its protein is CASSQTYATNEKLFF.

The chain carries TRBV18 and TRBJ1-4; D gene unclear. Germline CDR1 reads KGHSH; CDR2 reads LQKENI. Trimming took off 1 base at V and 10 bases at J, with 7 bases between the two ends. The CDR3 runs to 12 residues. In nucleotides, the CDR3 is TGTGCCAGCTCACCACGGCTAGGAAAACTGTTTTTT. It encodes CASSPRLGKLFF. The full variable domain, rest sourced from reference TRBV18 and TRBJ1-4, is NAGVMQNPRHLVRRRGQEARLRCSPMKGHSHVYWYRQLPEEGLKFMVYLQKENIIDESGMPKERFSAEFPKEGPSILRIQQVVRGDSAAYFCASSPRLGKLFFGSGTQLSVL.

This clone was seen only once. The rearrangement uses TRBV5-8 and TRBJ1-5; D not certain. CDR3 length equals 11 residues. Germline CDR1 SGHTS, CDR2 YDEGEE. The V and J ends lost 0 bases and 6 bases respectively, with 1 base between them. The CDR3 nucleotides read TGTGCCAGCAGCTTGGTTCAGCCCCAGCATTTT. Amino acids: CASSLVQPQHF. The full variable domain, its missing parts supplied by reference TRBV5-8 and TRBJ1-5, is EAGVTQSPTHLIKTRGQQATLRCSPISGHTSVYWYQQALGLGLQFLLWYDEGEERNRGNFPPRFSGRQFPNYSSELNVNALELEDSALYLCASSLVQPQHFGDGTRLSIL.

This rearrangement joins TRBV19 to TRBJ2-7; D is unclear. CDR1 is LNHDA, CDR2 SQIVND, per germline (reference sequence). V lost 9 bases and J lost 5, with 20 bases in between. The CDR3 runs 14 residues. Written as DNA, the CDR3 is TGTGCCAGCGGCTCGGCGGTGGTCCTGGACGAGCAGTACTTC. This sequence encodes CASGSAVVLDEQYF.

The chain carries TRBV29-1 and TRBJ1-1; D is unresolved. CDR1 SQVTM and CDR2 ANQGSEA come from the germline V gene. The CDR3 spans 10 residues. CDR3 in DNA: TGCAACCCCCGGAACACTGAAGCTTTCTTT. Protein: CNPRNTEAFF.

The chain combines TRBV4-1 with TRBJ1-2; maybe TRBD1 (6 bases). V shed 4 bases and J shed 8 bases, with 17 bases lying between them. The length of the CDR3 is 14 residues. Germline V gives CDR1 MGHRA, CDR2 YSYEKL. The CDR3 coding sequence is TGCGCCAGCAGCCCAAATTCAGGGGTATGGGGCTACACCTTC. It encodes CASSPNSGVWGYTF.

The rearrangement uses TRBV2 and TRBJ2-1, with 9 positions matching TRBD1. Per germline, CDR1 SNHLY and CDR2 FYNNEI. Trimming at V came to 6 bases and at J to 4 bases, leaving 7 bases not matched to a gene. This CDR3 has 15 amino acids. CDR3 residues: CASRADRGFYNEQFF. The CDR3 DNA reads TGTGCCAGCAGAGCAGACAGGGGGTTTTACAATGAGCAGTTCTTC.

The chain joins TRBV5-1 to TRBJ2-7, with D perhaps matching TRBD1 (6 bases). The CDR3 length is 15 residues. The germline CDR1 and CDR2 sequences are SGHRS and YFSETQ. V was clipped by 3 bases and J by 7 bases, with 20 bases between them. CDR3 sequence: CASSSRATSRGEQYF. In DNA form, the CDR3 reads TGCGCCAGCAGCTCTCGGGCTACCTCAAGGGGGGAGCAGTACTTC.

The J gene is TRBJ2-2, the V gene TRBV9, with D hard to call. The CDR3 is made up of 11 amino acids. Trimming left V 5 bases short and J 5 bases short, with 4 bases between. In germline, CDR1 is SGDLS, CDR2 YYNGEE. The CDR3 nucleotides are TGTGCCAGCAGGGGAACCGGGGAGCTGTTTTTT. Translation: CASRGTGELFF.